These 4 T cell receptor beta chains were all obtained from the same sample, sequenced in a study of blood T cells in healthy people across ages. PCR was performed a second time for about 7 to 11 cycles using a sample-barcoded 5' primer and a J-beta primer mix. TCRdb re-derived calls from the 5' RACE reads in MiXCR, one entry per CDR3 protein. This table has 540,000 or so distinct CDR3 sequences, roughly 43% appearing once. Sequenced material: blood. The source is an elderly man in good health.

This clonotype was observed a handful of times. V is TRBV5-8 and J is TRBJ2-7; D not certain. The CDR3 has 12 amino acids. CDR1 and CDR2 (germline): SGHTS, YDEGEE. V gave up 3 bases and J gave up 4 bases, with 8 bases separating them. The DNA for the CDR3 is TGTGCCAGCAGCTATGAGGAGTACGAGCAGTACTTC. It encodes CASSYEEYEQYF. Supplemented by reference TRBV5-8 and TRBJ2-7, the full variable domain reads EAGVTQSPTHLIKTRGQQATLRCSPISGHTSVYWYQQALGLGLQFLLWYDEGEERNRGNFPPRFSGRQFPNYSSELNVNALELEDSALYLCASSYEEYEQYFGPGTRLTVT.

This clonotype was seen more than once but under ten times. This chain uses TRBV29-1 with TRBJ2-7; 9 bases fit TRBD2. Germline assignment: CDR1 SQVTM and CDR2 ANQGSEA. Losses at the gene ends were 5 bases for V and 4 bases for J; bases not matched to a gene: 9. The CDR3 has 14 residues. The CDR3 reads CSVTLGTSWYEQYF. The CDR3 DNA follows: TGCAGCGTTACCCTCGGGACTAGCTGGTACGAGCAGTACTTC.

The V call is TRBV20-1, the J call TRBJ2-1; 7 bases line up with TRBD2. V lost 0 bases, J lost 8 bases, and 16 bases stayed unmatched. Per germline, CDR1 DFQATT and CDR2 SNEGSKA (reference sequence). This CDR3 has 17 residues. CDR3 in amino acids: CSARDSRILGRGDEQFF. The DNA for the CDR3 is TGCAGTGCTAGAGATTCACGGATTTTGGGGAGGGGAGATGAGCAGTTCTTC.

The chain couples TRBV20-1 to TRBJ2-7; D perhaps matches TRBD2 (5 bases). The tail of the sequence fits TRBJ2-5 better, so the J call may be wrong. The length of the CDR3 is 16 residues. Germline CDR1 and CDR2: DFQATT and SNEGSKA (reference sequence). The CDR3 nucleotides are TGCAGTGCTAGAGAAGCGCCACTAGTCACCCAAGAGACCCAGTACTTC. Translating it yields CSAREAPLVTQETQYF.